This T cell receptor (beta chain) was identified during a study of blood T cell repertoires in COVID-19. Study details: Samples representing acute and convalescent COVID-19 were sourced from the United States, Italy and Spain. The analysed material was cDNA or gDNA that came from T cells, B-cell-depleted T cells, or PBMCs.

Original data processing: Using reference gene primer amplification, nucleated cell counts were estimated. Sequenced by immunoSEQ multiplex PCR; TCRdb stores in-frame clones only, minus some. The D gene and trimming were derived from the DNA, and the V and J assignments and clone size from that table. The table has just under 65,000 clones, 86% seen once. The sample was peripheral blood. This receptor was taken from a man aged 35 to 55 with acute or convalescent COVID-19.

The CDR3 reads CASKQEIEAFF. DNA of the CDR3: TGTGCCAGCAAACAGGAGATTGAAGCTTTCTTT. The chain uses TRBV2 and TRBJ1-1, with D tentatively TRBD1 (5 bases). This CDR3 has 11 amino acids. CDR1 is SNHLY and CDR2 is FYNNEI in the germline V gene. Trimming pared 7 bases from V and 7 bases from J, leaving 10 bases between.